This is a list of T cell receptor beta chains from one sample in a study of T cell responses to AZD1222 COVID-19 vaccine. The table came from immunoSEQ multiplex PCR; TCRdb's copy has only in-frame clones and leaves some out. The table lists 190,000 or so clones, about 94% of them singletons. The source material was peripheral blood, sampled 28 days after the second AZD1222 dose. Every receptor here comes from an adult who received the AZD1222 COVID-19 vaccine. Both conserved end residues are part of each CDR3. D genes are given only for firm matches. Expanded clones are given a class, and other clones once, few, many or no size at all.

TRBJ2-1,NA,once,TRBV6-1,TGTGCCAGCAGTGAGATCCGGGCCCACAATGAGCAGTTCTTC,CASSEIRAHNEQFF
TRBJ1-1,TRBD1,NA,TRBV7-2,TGTGCCAGCAGGACAGGGGGCTCCGAAGCTTTCTTT,CASRTGGSEAFF
TRBJ2-1,NA,NA,TRBV11-1,TGTGCCAGCAGCTTAGTCGACAATGAGCAGTTCTTC,CASSLVDNEQFF
TRBJ1-2,NA,NA,TRBV18,TGTGCCAGCTCACAAAACCCCGACAGTTCTAACTATGGCTACACCTTC,CASSQNPDSSNYGYTF
TRBJ2-3,NA,few,TRBV7-9,TGTGCCAGCAGCCCAAACCCAGGGGTCACAGATACGCAGTATTTT,CASSPNPGVTDTQYF
TRBJ2-2,NA,NA,TRBV5-3,TGTGCCAGAAGCTCTCGGGCCAACACCGGGGAGCTGTTTTTT,CARSSRANTGELFF
TRBJ1-1,NA,once,TRBV10-3,TGTGCCATCAGTGAGGGGACGGTGGTGGGGCGGACTGAAGCTTTCTTT,CAISEGTVVGRTEAFF
TRBJ1-2,NA,NA,TRBV25-1,TGTGCCAGCAGTGCGGGGGGGAACTATGGCTACACCTTC,CASSAGGNYGYTF
TRBJ1-2,NA,NA,TRBV4-1,TGCGCCAGCAGCCAAGGGGCCGGCCAGGGGATAAACTATGGCTACACCTTC,CASSQGAGQGINYGYTF
TRBJ1-4,TRBD1,NA,TRBV2,TGTGCCAGCAGCCGAAACAGGGGGCCAGGTAATGAAAAACTGTTTTTT,CASSRNRGPGNEKLFF
TRBJ1-5,NA,NA,TRBV6-2/TRBV6-3,TGTGCCAGCAGCCGGGGGGCAGGGACTCAGCCCCAGCATTTT,CASSRGAGTQPQHF